What follows describes a single T cell receptor (beta chain). The antigen it binds to is not known. Base qualities are not recorded, but no much larger clone differs from it by a single base. This record belongs to a study of T cell responses to AZD1222 COVID-19 vaccine (dated by TCRdb to the early 2020s). In the study overall: AZD1222 recipients whose second dose came at about 4 weeks and those whose second dose came at about 12 weeks were combined into one group, since spike-specific TCR depth and breadth did not differ between the two schedules. TCR sequencing was performed for roughly 250 trial participants, of whom about 200 were given two doses of AZD1222 and around 26 were given two doses of MenACWY control vaccine. Trial participants were enrolled by age into subgroups of 18-55, 56-69 and 70-plus years, and about 150, 27 and 61 TCR-sequenced participants, respectively, were included in these subgroups. What the research found in general, with its limitations: Reportedly, close to half of the unique spike-specific TCRs recognized epitopes lying outside the regions that are mutated in the B.1.351 and B.1.1.7 variants. No day 14 peak-response samples were available, so repertoires were characterized only after the peak T cell response. Most participants were white British and females outnumbered males, and the authors suggested that clonal diversity may have been underestimated. The whole spike protein was spanned by vaccine-associated CD4 TCRs, and dominant responses were seen in regions 160-218 and 743-854. After two AZD1222 doses, both the breadth and the depth of spike-specific TCRs were significantly higher than at day 0 and than in MenACWY recipients. In the small 56-69-year group, the increase in depth fell short of significance, most likely because of low power. Conclusions about previously exposed vaccinees are limited because only five to seven AZD1222 recipients were SARS-CoV-2 seropositive at baseline.

The sample's time point label is to be understood as: baseline before first vaccination. Vaccinee samples were obtained from the UK trials COV001 and COV002, which included a single-blind randomized controlled phase 2/3 trial of AZD1222 (ChAdOx1 nCoV-19) in healthy adults. For TCRbeta chain sequencing, PBMC samples were collected from trial participants at day 0 and at day 28 after the second dose. The CDR3 regions of human TCRbeta chains were analyzed by immunosequencing. The authors' pipeline ran thus. Repertoire TCRs were checked for matches against a reference library of SARS-CoV-2-specific TCRs that had been generated using the MIRA antigen-specificity platform. Breadth meant the fraction of unique TCRs that were SARS-CoV-2-associated, whereas depth meant the fraction of total T cells that were SARS-CoV-2-associated. Using the MIRA data, every spike-specific TCR was mapped to the spike region that the TCR reacted to and assigned to either a CD4 or a CD8 class. Log10-transformed breadth and depth values were compared by one-way ANOVA with Sidak's multiple comparisons tests. The table was pulled from immuneACCESS by TCRdb, which kept in-frame rearrangements only. Such tables lose some clones; where checked, under half of the loss comes from unresolved V genes, and the rest has no known cause. V and J calls and clone size come straight from that table; D and trimming were deduced from the DNA. Within this sample are under 200,000 clones, with about 92% of them counted one time only. The ten biggest clones cover roughly 1.3% of the sample.

The CDR3 sequence holds 15 residues, the cysteine and phenylalanine included. The retained sequence is limited to the CDR3, 45 bases, with the frame set at the first base. Here V drops 4 bases and J drops 2 bases, and the junction holds 5 bases not matched to any gene. CDR1 and CDR2 are read off the germline V gene as MGHDK and SYGVNS. The sequence was obtained from an adult in good health. Material: peripheral blood, obtained on day 0 of AZD1222 vaccination. The rearranged segments are TRBV25-1 and TRBJ2-3, and 8 junctional nucleotides match TRBD1. The DNA sequence is as follows: TGTGCCAGCAGTGCGACAGGGGCTTACACAGATACGCAGTATTTT. Translated, it reads CASSATGAYTDTQYF.